These 13 T cell receptor beta chains were sequenced from one sample in a study of cytomegalovirus exposure and HLA in healthy donors. The PCR ran on 60 Vbeta and 13 Jbeta primers. Data came from immunoSEQ multiplex PCR; TCRdb stores just in-frame clones and leaves some out. This sample carries around 200,000 clones, 80% to 90% of them seen once, and the ten largest clones take approximately 1%. The material sequenced was PBMCs. All receptors derive from a woman under 30 in good health and CMV-seronegative.

The count of this clone is one. The chain employs TRBV29-1 and TRBJ2-7; 8 nucleotides align to TRBD2. This CDR3 is 13 amino acids long. Germline CDR1 SQVTM, CDR2 ANQGSEA. V lost 6 bases, J lost 3 bases, and 7 bases stayed unmatched. The CDR3 region is CSVGLGGDYEQYF. CDR3 nucleotides: TGCAGCGTGGGACTAGGGGGAGACTACGAGCAGTACTTC.

The chain combines TRBV6-1 with TRBJ2-1; possibly TRBD2 for D (5 bases). V was shortened by 3 bases and J by 0 bases, with 12 bases between the two germline ends. Germline loops: CDR1 MNHNS, CDR2 SASEGT. This CDR3 is 16 amino acids long. In DNA, the CDR3 is TGTGCCAGCAGTGAGGACTTACTGAGCTCCTACAATGAGCAGTTCTTC. Amino acid sequence: CASSEDLLSSYNEQFF.

The rearrangement joins TRBV2 to TRBJ2-5; the match to TRBD2 covers 8 bases. The CDR3 runs 13 residues. V was clipped by 7 bases and J by 2 bases; unmatched bases: 3. CDR1 and CDR2 (germline): SNHLY, FYNNEI. The CDR3: CASNGLAQETQYF. DNA of the CDR3: TGTGCCAGCAACGGACTAGCTCAAGAGACCCAGTACTTC. Supplemented by reference TRBV2 and TRBJ2-5, the full variable domain reads EPEVTQTPSHQVTQMGQEVILRCVPISNHLYFYWYRQILGQKVEFLVSFYNNEISEKSEIFDDQFSVERPDGSNFTLKIRSTKLEDSAMYFCASNGLAQETQYFGPGTRLLVL.

V is TRBV6-5 and J is TRBJ2-3; 7 bases map to TRBD1. Per germline, CDR1 MNHEY and CDR2 SVGAGI. V lost 2 bases, J lost 5 bases, and 4 bases stayed unmatched. This CDR3 spans 14 amino acids. The CDR3 here is CASSYVQGRDTQYF. CDR3 coding DNA: TGTGCCAGCAGTTACGTACAGGGGAGAGATACGCAGTATTTT.

The chain combines TRBV19 with TRBJ1-3, with D unclear. CDR1 LNHDA and CDR2 SQIVND come from the germline V gene (reference sequence). This CDR3 comprises 13 residues. V was pared by 4 bases and J by 3 bases, with 7 bases between. The CDR3 protein is CASSSEIGNTIYF. CDR3 bases: TGTGCCAGTAGTAGCGAGATTGGAAACACCATATATTTT.

The chain couples TRBV30 to TRBJ1-2; a weak D match, TRBD1 (5 bases). The V end lost 0 bases, the J end lost 9 bases, and 17 bases lay between the germline ends. CDR1 is GTSNPN and CDR2 is SVGIG in the germline V gene (reference sequence). This CDR3 comprises 14 residues. The CDR3 reads CAWSVPGRGRSYTF. DNA of the CDR3: TGTGCCTGGAGTGTACCGGGGAGGGGACGGAGCTACACCTTC.

The chain uses TRBV4-2 and TRBJ2-2, with D uncertain. CDR1 LGHNA and CDR2 YNFKEQ come from the germline V gene. The V and J ends lost 1 base and 7 bases respectively, with 4 bases between them. The CDR3 has 12 residues. CDR3 residues: CASSQAYGELFF. The CDR3 DNA is TGTGCCAGCAGCCAAGCTTACGGGGAGCTGTTTTTT.

This chain connects TRBV5-6 to TRBJ1-2; possible D gene TRBD1, 6 bases. The CDR3 length is 14 residues. CDR1 SGHDT and CDR2 YYEEEE come from the germline V gene. V lost 0 bases, J lost 4 bases, and 10 bases lay in between. The DNA for the CDR3 is TGTGCCAGCAGCTTGGAGCAGGGGAGCTATGGCTACACCTTC. Translating it yields CASSLEQGSYGYTF.

The genes are TRBV11-2 and TRBJ2-5; TRBD1 might be the D (6 bases). The J call is doubtful: the DNA matches TRBJ2-7 better. Germline CDR1 reads SGHAT; CDR2 reads FQNNGV. The CDR3 length is 15 residues. In DNA form, the CDR3 reads TGTGCCAGCAGTTTAAAATCCCAGGGGTCTGGCGAGCAGTACTTC. It specifies CASSLKSQGSGEQYF.

The genes are TRBV7-2 and TRBJ2-3; the match to TRBD1 covers 11 bases. Germline CDR1 is SGHTA and CDR2 is FQGNSA. The CDR3 loop spans 16 amino acids. The V and J ends lost 4 bases and 8 bases, in that order; junction bases with no gene match: 11. Here the CDR3 reads CASSSLDRGLIVTQYF. In DNA, the CDR3 is TGTGCCAGCAGCTCGCTGGACAGGGGGCTAATTGTTACGCAGTATTTT.

As DNA, the CDR3 is TGTGCCAGTAGTATAGTCCTTAGTGAAGCTTTCTTT. This sequence encodes CASSIVLSEAFF. The rearrangement joins TRBV19 to TRBJ1-1, with D unclear. Deletions cut 1 base from V and 7 bases from J, with 7 bases between. CDR1 is LNHDA and CDR2 is SQIVND in the germline V gene (reference sequence). The CDR3 is made up of 12 amino acids.

This clone was counted once. The chain couples TRBV5-6 to TRBJ1-2, with no clear D. The CDR3 has 14 amino acids. V lost 2 bases to trimming and J lost 11 bases, with 19 bases between them. Germline V CDR1 and CDR2: SGHDT, YYEEEE. The CDR3 spells CASSFAGPTSSYTF. The CDR3 DNA reads as TGTGCCAGCAGCTTCGCGGGTCCTACCTCGAGTTACACCTTC.

The V call is TRBV27, the J call TRBJ1-1, with 8 bases fitting TRBD1. V was clipped by 6 bases and J by 10 bases; unmatched bases: 10. This CDR3 region has 13 residues. The V gene's germline CDR1 is MNHEY and CDR2 SMNVEV (reference sequence). CDR3 nucleotides: TGTGCCAGCAGAAAGGACAGGGCGGAGGGAGCTTTCTTT. Translated: CASRKDRAEGAFF.